These 12 T cell receptor beta chains were all obtained from the same sample, sequenced in a study of T cell responses to AZD1222 COVID-19 vaccine. Profiled with immunoSEQ multiplex PCR; TCRdb holds only in-frame clones, not every one. The data show 100,000 to 150,000 clones, with approximately 90% seen just once and 6.9% held by the top ten. Here the sequenced sample was peripheral blood, taken on day 0 of AZD1222 vaccination. These TCRs come from an adult in good health.

The chain is built from TRBV20-1 and TRBJ1-3; a weak D match, TRBD1 (5 bases). The CDR3 runs to 14 residues. V lost 3 bases and J lost 10, with 19 bases in between. The germline V gene has CDR1 DFQATT and CDR2 SNEGSKA (reference sequence). CDR3 loop: CSASKEGPGGTIYF. In nucleotides, the CDR3 is TGCAGTGCTAGTAAAGAGGGGCCCGGAGGTACCATATATTTT.

This chain joins TRBV9 and TRBJ1-1, with D tentatively TRBD1 (6 bases). The CDR3 is made up of 14 amino acids. Germline values: CDR1 SGDLS, CDR2 YYNGEE. V gave up 0 bases and J gave up 4 bases, with 10 bases separating them. The CDR3 DNA follows: TGTGCCAGCAGCGTAGCAGGGGACGGCACTGAAGCTTTCTTT. This sequence encodes CASSVAGDGTEAFF. The entire variable domain, with the rest obtained from reference TRBV9 and TRBJ1-1, is as follows: DSGVTQTPKHLITATGQRVTLRCSPRSGDLSVYWYQQSLDQGLQFLIQYYNGEERAKGNILERFSAQQFPDLHSELNLSSLELGDSALYFCASSVAGDGTEAFFGQGTRLTVV.

This chain connects TRBV6-2 or TRBV6-3 to TRBJ1-5; weak D call: TRBD1 (5 bases). Trimming cost V 1 base and J 11 bases, with 9 bases left between them. The CDR3 runs 12 residues. Looked up from germline, CDR1 is MNHEY and CDR2 is SVGEGT. The chain's CDR3 is CASSYWDGTQHF. The CDR3 nucleotides are TGTGCCAGCAGTTACTGGGACGGGACCCAGCATTTT.

The chain combines TRBV11-2 with TRBJ1-1, with TRBD1 as a possible D gene (5 bases). V lost 0 bases and J 5 bases, leaving 13 bases between the germline ends. The CDR3 consists of 15 residues. Germline V lookup: CDR1 SGHAT, CDR2 FQNNGV. CDR3 sequence reads: CASSLDVGGWTEAFF. DNA of the CDR3: TGTGCCAGCAGCTTAGATGTGGGGGGGTGGACTGAAGCTTTCTTT. The full variable domain, with the rest looked up from reference TRBV11-2 and TRBJ1-1, is EAGVAQSPRYKIIEKRQSVAFWCNPISGHATLYWYQQILGQGPKLLIQFQNNGVVDDSQLPKDRFSAERLKGVDSTLKIQPAKLEDSAVYLCASSLDVGGWTEAFFGQGTRLTVV.

The chain carries TRBV3-1 (or the pseudogene TRBV3-2) and TRBJ2-3, with a weak D call TRBD1 (5 bases). The V end lost 2 bases, the J end lost 4 bases, and 19 bases lay between the germline ends. CDR3 length: 17 amino acids. Germline V gene sequence: CDR1 LGHDT, CDR2 YNNKEL (reference sequence). As DNA, the CDR3 is TGTGCCAGCAGCCAAAAGTCCCCAACCAGCAGGGCAGATACGCAGTATTTT. It is translated as CASSQKSPTSRADTQYF.

The table lists this clone with a few counts. This rearrangement joins TRBV4-2 to TRBJ2-7, with 16 bases identical to TRBD2. V shed 5 bases, J shed 5 bases, and the junction held 3 bases outside the gene matches. There are 15 residues in the CDR3. Germline CDR1 and CDR2: LGHNA and YNFKEQ. DNA for the CDR3: TGTGCCAGCAGCTCGGGACTAGCGGGGGGGAACGAGCAGTACTTC. Translated, it gives CASSSGLAGGNEQYF.

The chain carries TRBV9 and TRBJ2-3; TRBD2 aligns across 8 bases. V lost 4 bases and J lost 3; bases outside the gene matches: 7. The CDR3 contains 15 residues. The germline CDR1 and CDR2 sequences are SGDLS and YYNGEE. Here the CDR3 DNA reads TGTGCCAGCAGCCCACGGGGGGGGATAACAGATACGCAGTATTTT. This translates into CASSPRGGITDTQYF.

This rearrangement joins TRBV27 to TRBJ1-5; D might be TRBD1 (6 bases). Trimming took off 5 bases at V and 6 bases at J, with 11 bases between the two ends. The CDR3 spans 13 residues. Germline CDR1 and CDR2: MNHEY and SMNVEV (reference sequence). The DNA for the CDR3 is TGTGCCAGCAGTCTAACAGGGATTCAGCCCCAGCATTTT. Protein: CASSLTGIQPQHF.

V is TRBV10-2 and J is TRBJ2-7; TRBD1 is a possible D gene (6 bases). The CDR3 loop spans 11 amino acids. In germline, CDR1 is WSHSY, CDR2 SAAADI. The V gene lost 6 bases and the J gene lost 3 bases, with 6 bases spanning the gap. CDR3 sequence reads: CASRQGYEQYF. In DNA, the CDR3 is TGCGCCAGCAGACAGGGCTACGAGCAGTACTTC.

This clone has just one count. The chain links TRBV27 to TRBJ2-1; tentative D call: TRBD1 (6 bases). From germline, CDR1 is MNHEY and CDR2 SMNVEV (reference sequence). The CDR3 totals 16 residues. Trimming cost V 6 bases and J 5 bases, with 20 bases left between them. CDR3 in DNA: TGTGCCAGCAGGACGAGGGGCAGGGGCAATAACAATGAGCAGTTCTTC. It translates to CASRTRGRGNNNEQFF.

The V gene is TRBV5-1, the J gene TRBJ2-6; D may be TRBD2 (6 bases). Deletions cut 3 bases from V and 0 bases from J, with 13 bases between. The CDR3 runs to 17 residues. Looked up from germline, CDR1 is SGHRS and CDR2 is YFSETQ. CDR3 in amino acids: CASSWGDSSSGANVLTF. The CDR3 nucleotides are TGCGCCAGCAGCTGGGGGGATAGCAGCTCTGGGGCCAACGTCCTGACTTTC.

This clone occurred once. This rearrangement joins TRBV28 to TRBJ2-3, with 9 bases lining up with TRBD2. The junction had 5 bases not matched to a gene; V was cut back by 7 bases and J by 0 bases. The CDR3 totals 15 residues. CDR1 and CDR2 (germline): MDHEN, SYDVKM. CDR3 region: CASNLSGGSTDTQYF. The DNA for the CDR3 is TGTGCCAGCAACCTAAGCGGGGGGAGCACAGATACGCAGTATTTT. The whole variable domain, filled in from reference TRBV28 and TRBJ2-3, reads DVKVTQSSRYLVKRTGEKVFLECVQDMDHENMFWYRQDPGLGLRLIYFSYDVKMKEKGDIPEGYSVSREKKERFSLILESASTNQTSMYLCASNLSGGSTDTQYFGPGTRLTVL.